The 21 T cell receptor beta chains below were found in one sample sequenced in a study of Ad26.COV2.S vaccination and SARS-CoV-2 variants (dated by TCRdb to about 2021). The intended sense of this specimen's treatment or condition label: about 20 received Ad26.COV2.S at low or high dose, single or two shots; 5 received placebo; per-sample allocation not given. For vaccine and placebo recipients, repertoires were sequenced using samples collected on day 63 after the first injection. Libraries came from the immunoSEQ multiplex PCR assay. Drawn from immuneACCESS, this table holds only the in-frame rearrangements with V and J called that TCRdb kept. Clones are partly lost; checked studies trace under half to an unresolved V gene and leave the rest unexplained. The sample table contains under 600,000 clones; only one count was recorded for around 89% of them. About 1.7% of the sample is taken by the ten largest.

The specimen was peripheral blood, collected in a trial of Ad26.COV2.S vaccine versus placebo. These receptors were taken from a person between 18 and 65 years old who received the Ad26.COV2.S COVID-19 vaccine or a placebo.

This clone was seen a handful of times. CDR3 coding DNA: TGTGCCAGCAGGTGGACAGGTGTTACCGGGGAGCTGTTTTTT. It specifies CASRWTGVTGELFF. V and J are TRBV6-5 and TRBJ2-2; 7 bases align to TRBD1. J was trimmed by 5 bases and V by 6 bases; bases with no gene match: 6. The CDR3 consists of 14 residues. CDR1 and CDR2 (germline): MNHEY, SVGAGI.

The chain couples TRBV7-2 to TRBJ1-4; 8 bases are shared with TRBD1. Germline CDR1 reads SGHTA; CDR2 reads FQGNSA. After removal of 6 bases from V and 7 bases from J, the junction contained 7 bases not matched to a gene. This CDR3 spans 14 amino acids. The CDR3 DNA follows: TGTGCCAGCAGGCAGGGGGCGCCTAGTGAAAAACTGTTTTTT. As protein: CASRQGAPSEKLFF.

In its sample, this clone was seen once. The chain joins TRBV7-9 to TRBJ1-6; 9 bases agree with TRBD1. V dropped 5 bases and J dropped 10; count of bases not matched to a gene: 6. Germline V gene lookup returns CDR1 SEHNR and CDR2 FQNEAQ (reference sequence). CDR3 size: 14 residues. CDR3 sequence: CASSTGQGRSPLHF. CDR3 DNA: TGTGCCAGCAGCACTGGACAGGGGAGGTCACCCCTCCACTTT.

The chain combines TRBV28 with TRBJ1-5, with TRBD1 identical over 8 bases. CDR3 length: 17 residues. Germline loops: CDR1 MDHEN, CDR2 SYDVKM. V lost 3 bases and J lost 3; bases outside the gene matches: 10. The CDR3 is CASSFGPGGSVNQPQHF. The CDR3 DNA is TGTGCCAGCAGTTTCGGCCCAGGGGGCTCGGTCAATCAGCCCCAGCATTTT. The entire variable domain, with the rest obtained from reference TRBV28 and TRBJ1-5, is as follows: DVKVTQSSRYLVKRTGEKVFLECVQDMDHENMFWYRQDPGLGLRLIYFSYDVKMKEKGDIPEGYSVSREKKERFSLILESASTNQTSMYLCASSFGPGGSVNQPQHFGDGTRLSIL.

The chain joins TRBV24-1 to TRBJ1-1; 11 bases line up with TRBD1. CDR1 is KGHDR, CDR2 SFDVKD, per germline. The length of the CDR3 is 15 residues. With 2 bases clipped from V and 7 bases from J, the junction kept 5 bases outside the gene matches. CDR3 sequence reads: CATSDSRTGGFEAFF. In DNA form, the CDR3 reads TGTGCCACCAGTGATTCCCGGACAGGGGGCTTTGAAGCTTTCTTT.

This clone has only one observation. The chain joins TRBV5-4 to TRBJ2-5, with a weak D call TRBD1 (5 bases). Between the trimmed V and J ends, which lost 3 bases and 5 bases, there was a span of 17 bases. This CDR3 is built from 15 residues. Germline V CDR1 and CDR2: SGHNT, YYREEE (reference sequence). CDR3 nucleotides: TGTGCCAGCAGCTCCATAGCAGGGTTGGGGGAGACCCAGTACTTC. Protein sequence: CASSSIAGLGETQYF.

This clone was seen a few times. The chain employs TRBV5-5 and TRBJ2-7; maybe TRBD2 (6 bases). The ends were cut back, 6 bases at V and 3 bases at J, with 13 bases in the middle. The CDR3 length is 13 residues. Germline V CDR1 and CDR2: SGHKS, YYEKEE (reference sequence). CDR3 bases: TGTGCCAGCATCGGGAGACAGCTCTACGAGCAGTACTTC. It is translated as CASIGRQLYEQYF.

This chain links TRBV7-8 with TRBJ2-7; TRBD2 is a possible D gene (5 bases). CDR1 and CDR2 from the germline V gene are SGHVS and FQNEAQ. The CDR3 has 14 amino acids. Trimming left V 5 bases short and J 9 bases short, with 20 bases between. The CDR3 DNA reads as TGTGCCAGCAGCCGAGAGCTAGTGGGGAGTCGGCAGTACTTC. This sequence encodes CASSRELVGSRQYF.

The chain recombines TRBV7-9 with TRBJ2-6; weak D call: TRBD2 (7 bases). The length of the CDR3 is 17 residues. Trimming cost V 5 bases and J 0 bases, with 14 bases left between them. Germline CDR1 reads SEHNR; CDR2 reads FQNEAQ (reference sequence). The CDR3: CASSPLGGGSGANVLTF. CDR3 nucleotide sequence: TGTGCCAGCAGCCCATTGGGAGGGGGCTCTGGGGCCAACGTCCTGACTTTC.

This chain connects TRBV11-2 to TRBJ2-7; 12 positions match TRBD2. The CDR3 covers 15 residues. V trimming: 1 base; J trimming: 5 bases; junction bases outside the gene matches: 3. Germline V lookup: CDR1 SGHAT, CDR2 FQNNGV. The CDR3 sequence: CASSLVLAGGHEQYF. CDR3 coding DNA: TGTGCCAGCAGCTTAGTACTAGCGGGAGGCCACGAGCAGTACTTC.

This CDR3 is CASSRYGTSGRAGEQFF. CDR3 DNA sequence: TGTGCCAGCAGCCGATACGGGACTAGCGGGAGGGCCGGTGAGCAGTTCTTC. V and J are TRBV13 and TRBJ2-1, with 16 bases aligning to TRBD2. This CDR3 is 17 amino acids long. V shed 5 bases and J 9 bases; nucleotides not matched to a gene: 10. From germline, CDR1 is PRHDT and CDR2 FYEKMQ (reference sequence).

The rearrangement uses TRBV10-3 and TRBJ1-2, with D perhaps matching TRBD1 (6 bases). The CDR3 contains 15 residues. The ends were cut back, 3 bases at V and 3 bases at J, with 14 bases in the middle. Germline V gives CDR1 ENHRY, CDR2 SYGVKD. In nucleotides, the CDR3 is TGTGCCATCAGTGACCCCTCACAGGGTTACTATGGCTACACCTTC. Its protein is CAISDPSQGYYGYTF.

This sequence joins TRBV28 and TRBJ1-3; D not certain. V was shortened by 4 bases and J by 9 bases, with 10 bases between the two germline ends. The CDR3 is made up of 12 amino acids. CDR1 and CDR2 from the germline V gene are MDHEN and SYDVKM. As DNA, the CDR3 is TGTGCCAGCAGTTCCGCCTGGGGCACCATATATTTT. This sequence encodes CASSSAWGTIYF.

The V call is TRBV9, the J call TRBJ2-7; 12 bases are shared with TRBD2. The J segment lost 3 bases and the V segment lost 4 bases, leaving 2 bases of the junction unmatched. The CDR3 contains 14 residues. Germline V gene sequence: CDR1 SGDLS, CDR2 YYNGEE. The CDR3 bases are TGTGCCAGCAGCCCGACTAGCGGGGGCTACGAGCAGTACTTC. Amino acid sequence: CASSPTSGGYEQYF.

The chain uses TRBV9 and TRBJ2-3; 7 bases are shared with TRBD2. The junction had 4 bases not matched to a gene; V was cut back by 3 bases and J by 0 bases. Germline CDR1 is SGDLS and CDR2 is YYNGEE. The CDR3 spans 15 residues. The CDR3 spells CASSAGTTSTDTQYF. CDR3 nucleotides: TGTGCCAGCAGCGCCGGGACTACCAGCACAGATACGCAGTATTTT.

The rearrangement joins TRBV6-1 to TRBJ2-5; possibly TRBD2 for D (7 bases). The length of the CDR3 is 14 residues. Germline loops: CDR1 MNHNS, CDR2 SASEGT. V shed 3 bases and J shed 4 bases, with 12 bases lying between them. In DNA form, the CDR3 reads TGTGCCAGCAGTGACACAGGGAGGGGAGAGACCCAGTACTTC. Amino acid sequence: CASSDTGRGETQYF.

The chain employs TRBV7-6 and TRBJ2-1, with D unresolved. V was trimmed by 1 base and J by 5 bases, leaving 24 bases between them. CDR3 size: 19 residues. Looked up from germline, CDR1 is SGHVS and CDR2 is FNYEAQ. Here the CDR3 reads CASSLGLLRGSKANNEQFF. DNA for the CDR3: TGTGCCAGCAGCTTAGGCTTACTTCGCGGCAGTAAGGCTAACAATGAGCAGTTCTTC.

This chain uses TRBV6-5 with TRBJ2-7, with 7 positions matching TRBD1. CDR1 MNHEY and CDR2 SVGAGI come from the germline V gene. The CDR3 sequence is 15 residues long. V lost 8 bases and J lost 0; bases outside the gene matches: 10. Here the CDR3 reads CASRDSLVASYEQYF. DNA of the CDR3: TGTGCCAGCCGGGACAGTCTGGTCGCCTCCTACGAGCAGTACTTC.

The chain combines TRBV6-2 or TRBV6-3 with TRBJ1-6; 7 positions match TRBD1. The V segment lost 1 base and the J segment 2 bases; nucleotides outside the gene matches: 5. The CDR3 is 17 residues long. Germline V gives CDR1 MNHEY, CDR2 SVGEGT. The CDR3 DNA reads TGTGCCAGCAGTTACTACCGACAGGGAGCCTATAATTCACCCCTCCACTTT. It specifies CASSYYRQGAYNSPLHF.

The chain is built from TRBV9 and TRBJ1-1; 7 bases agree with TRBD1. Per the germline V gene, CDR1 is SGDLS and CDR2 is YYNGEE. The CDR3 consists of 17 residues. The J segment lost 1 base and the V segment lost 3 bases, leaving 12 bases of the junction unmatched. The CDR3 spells CASSAGPPGTENTEAFF. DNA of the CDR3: TGTGCCAGCAGCGCCGGCCCCCCCGGGACAGAGAACACTGAAGCTTTCTTT.

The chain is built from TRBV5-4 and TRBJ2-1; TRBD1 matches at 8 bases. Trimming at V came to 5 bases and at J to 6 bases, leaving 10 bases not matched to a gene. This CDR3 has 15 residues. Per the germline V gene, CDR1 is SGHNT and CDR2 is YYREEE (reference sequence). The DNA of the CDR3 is TGTGCCAGCAGTTTTCAGACAGGGGCCTTCAATGAGCAGTTCTTC. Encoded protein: CASSFQTGAFNEQFF.